Listed here is a single T cell receptor beta chain. Individuals drawn from around 25 US areas were about 18 to 95 years old. Which cohort a participant joined came from the clinical history participants gave. The data were obtained in a study of blood T cell repertoires in COVID-19. Turning to the study itself: PBMCs, B-cell-depleted T cells, or T cells were the source of the cDNA or gDNA that made up the material.

Sequencing used immunoSEQ multiplex PCR; TCRdb keeps in-frame clones, though not all of them. The data hold 150,000 or so clones, with roughly 87% observed a single time. Sequencing input: PBMCs or T cells enriched from blood (not recorded which). This receptor was obtained from a human donor with acute COVID-19. The donor label of this sample is uncertain.

Written as DNA, the CDR3 is TGCGCCAGCAGCTTGGAAGTAGGGGGTACTGAAGCTTTCTTT. Protein sequence: CASSLEVGGTEAFF. The chain employs TRBV5-1 and TRBJ1-1; the D gene is possibly TRBD1 (6 bases). The CDR3 consists of 14 residues. Trimming shortened V by 0 bases and J by 5 bases, and 11 bases separated the two germline ends. The germline CDR1 and CDR2 sequences are SGHRS and YFSETQ.